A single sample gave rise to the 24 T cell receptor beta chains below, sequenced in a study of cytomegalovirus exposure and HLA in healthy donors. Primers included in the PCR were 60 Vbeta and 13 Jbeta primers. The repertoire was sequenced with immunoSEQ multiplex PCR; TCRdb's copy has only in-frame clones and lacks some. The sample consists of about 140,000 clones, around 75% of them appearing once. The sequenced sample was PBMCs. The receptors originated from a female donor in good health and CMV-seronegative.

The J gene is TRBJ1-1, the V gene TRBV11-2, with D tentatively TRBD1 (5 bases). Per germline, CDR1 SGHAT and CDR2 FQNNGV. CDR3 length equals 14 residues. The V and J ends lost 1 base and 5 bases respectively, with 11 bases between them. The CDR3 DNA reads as TGTGCCAGCAGCTTAGCTCTGGGGCGGACTGAAGCTTTCTTT. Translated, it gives CASSLALGRTEAFF. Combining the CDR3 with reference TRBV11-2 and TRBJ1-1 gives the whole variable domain EAGVAQSPRYKIIEKRQSVAFWCNPISGHATLYWYQQILGQGPKLLIQFQNNGVVDDSQLPKDRFSAERLKGVDSTLKIQPAKLEDSAVYLCASSLALGRTEAFFGQGTRLTVV.

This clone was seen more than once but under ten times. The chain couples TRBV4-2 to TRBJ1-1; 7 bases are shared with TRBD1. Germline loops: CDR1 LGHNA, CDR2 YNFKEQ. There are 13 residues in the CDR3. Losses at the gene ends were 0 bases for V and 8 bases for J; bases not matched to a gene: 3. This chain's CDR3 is CASSQELQGEAFF. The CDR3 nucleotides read TGTGCCAGCAGCCAAGAACTACAGGGGGAAGCTTTCTTT.

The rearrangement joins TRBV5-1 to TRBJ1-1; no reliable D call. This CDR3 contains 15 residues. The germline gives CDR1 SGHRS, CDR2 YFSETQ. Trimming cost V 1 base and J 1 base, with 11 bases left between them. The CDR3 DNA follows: TGCGCCAGCAGCTTGTCCCAGGCGACGAACACTGAAGCTTTCTTT. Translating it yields CASSLSQATNTEAFF.

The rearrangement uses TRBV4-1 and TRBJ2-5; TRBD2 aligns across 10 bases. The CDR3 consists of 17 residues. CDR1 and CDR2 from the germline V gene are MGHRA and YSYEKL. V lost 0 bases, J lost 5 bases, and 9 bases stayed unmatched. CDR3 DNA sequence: TGCGCCAGCAGCCAAGATAGGTCTAGCGGGAGCGGGGAGACCCAGTACTTC. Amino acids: CASSQDRSSGSGETQYF.

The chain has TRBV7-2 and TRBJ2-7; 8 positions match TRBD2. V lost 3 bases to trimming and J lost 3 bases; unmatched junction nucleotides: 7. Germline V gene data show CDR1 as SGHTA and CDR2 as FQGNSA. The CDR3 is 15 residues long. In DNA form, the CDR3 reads TGTGCCAGCAGCTTCATCGGGGGGGGTGACTACGAGCAGTACTTC. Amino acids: CASSFIGGGDYEQYF. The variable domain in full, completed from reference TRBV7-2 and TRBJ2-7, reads GAGVSQSPSNKVTEKGKDVELRCDPISGHTALYWYRQSLGQGLEFLIYFQGNSAPDKSGLPSDRFSAERTGGSVSTLTIQRTQQEDSAVYLCASSFIGGGDYEQYFGPGTRLTVT.

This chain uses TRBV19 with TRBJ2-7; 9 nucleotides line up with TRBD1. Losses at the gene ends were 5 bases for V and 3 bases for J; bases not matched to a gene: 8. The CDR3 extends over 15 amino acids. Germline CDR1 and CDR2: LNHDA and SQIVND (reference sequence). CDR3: CASSVVGTGLYEQYF. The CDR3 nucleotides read TGTGCCAGTAGTGTGGTCGGGACAGGGCTCTACGAGCAGTACTTC.

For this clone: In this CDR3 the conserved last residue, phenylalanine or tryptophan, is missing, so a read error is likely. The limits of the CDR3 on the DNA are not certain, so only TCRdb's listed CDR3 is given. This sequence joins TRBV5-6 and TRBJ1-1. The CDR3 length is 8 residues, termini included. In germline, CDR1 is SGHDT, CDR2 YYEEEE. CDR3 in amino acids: CASSLVRL.

The CDR3 region is CASGRADTQYF. CDR3 in DNA: TGTGCCAGCGGGAGGGCAGATACGCAGTATTTT. V and J are TRBV13 and TRBJ2-3, with TRBD2 matching 7 bases. The CDR3 length is 11 residues. V trimming: 8 bases; J trimming: 4 bases; junction bases outside the gene matches: 0. The V gene's germline CDR1 is PRHDT and CDR2 FYEKMQ (reference sequence).

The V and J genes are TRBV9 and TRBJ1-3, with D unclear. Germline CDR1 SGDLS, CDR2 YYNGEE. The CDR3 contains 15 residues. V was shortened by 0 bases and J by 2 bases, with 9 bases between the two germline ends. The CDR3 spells CASSVEGVTGNTIYF. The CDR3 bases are TGTGCCAGCAGCGTAGAAGGAGTAACTGGAAACACCATATATTTT.

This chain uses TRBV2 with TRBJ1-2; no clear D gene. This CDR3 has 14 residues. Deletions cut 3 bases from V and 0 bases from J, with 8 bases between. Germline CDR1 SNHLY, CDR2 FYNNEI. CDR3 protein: CASSDLFANYGYTF. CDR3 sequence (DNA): TGTGCCAGCAGTGACTTATTCGCTAACTATGGCTACACCTTC.

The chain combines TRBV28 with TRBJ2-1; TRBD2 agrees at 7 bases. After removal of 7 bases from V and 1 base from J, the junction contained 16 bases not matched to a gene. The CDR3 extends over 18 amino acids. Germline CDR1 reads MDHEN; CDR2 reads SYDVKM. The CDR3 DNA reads TGTGCCAGCACCACAGCCTTTGACGGGGAGGGGTCCTACAATGAGCAGTTCTTC. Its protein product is CASTTAFDGEGSYNEQFF.

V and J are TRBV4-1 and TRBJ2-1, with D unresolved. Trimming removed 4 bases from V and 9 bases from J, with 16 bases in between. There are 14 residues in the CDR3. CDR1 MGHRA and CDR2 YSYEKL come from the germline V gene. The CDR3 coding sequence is TGCGCCAGCAGCCCTGGAGACCCTGAGAGTGAGCAGTTCTTC. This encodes CASSPGDPESEQFF.

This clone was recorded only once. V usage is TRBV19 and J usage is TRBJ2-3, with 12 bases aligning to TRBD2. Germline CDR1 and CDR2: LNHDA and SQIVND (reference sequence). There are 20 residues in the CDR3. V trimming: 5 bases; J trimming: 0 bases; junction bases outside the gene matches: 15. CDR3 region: CASSVFRTSGDPPSTDTQYF. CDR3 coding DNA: TGTGCCAGTAGTGTGTTCCGGACTAGCGGGGACCCTCCTAGCACAGATACGCAGTATTTT.

The CDR3, as DNA: TGTGCCAGTAGTACCCTAACTAGCGGGATCAACAATGAGCAGTTCTTC. Its protein is CASSTLTSGINNEQFF. The chain joins TRBV19 to TRBJ2-1, with 10 bases identical to TRBD2. Germline CDR1 and CDR2: LNHDA and SQIVND (reference sequence). Germline trimming cut 4 bases from V and 5 bases from J; bases unmatched to any gene: 8. CDR3 length: 16 amino acids.

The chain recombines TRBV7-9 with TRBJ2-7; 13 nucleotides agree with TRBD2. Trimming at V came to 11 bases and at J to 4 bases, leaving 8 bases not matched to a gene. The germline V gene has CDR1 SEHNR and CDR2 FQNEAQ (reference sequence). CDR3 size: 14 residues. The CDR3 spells CAASGLAGPYEQYF. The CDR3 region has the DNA TGTGCCGCCTCGGGACTAGCGGGACCTTACGAGCAGTACTTC.

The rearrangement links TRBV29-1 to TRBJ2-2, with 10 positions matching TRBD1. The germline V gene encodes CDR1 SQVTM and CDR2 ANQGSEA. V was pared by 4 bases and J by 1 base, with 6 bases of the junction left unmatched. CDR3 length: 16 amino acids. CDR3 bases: TGCAGCGTTGGGGGGGACAGGGGAAAGAACACCGGGGAGCTGTTTTTT. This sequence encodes CSVGGDRGKNTGELFF.

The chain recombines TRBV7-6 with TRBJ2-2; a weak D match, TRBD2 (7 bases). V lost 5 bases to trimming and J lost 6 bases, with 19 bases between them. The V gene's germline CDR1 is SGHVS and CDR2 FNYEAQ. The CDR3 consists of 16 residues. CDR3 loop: CASSPRGGASPGELFF. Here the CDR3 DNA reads TGTGCCAGCAGCCCAAGGGGGGGCGCTTCTCCCGGGGAGCTGTTTTTT.

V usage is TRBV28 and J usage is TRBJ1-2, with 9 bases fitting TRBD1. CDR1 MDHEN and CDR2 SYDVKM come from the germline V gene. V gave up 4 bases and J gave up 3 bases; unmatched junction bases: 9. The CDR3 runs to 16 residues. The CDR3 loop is CASSSPGTGSHYGYTF. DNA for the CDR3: TGTGCCAGCAGTTCTCCCGGGACAGGGTCTCACTATGGCTACACCTTC.

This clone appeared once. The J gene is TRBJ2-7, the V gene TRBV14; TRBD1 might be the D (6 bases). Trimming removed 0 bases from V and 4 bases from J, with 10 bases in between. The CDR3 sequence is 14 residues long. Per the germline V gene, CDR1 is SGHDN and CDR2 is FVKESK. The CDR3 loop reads CASSQEGQKYEQYF. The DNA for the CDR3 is TGTGCCAGCAGCCAAGAAGGACAGAAATACGAGCAGTACTTC.

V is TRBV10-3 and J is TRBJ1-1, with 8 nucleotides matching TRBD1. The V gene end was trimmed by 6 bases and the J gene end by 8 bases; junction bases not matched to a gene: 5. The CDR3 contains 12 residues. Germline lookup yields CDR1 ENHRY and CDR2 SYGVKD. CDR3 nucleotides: TGTGCCATCAGCCAGACAGGGGCGGAAGCTTTCTTT. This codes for CAISQTGAEAFF.

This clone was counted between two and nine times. The CDR3: CASSLTSVDTQYF. As DNA, the CDR3 is TGTGCCAGCAGTTTGACTAGCGTGGATACGCAGTATTTT. The chain uses TRBV6-5 and TRBJ2-3; 8 bases are a match to TRBD2. Germline V gene lookup returns CDR1 MNHEY and CDR2 SVGAGI. The junction had 3 bases not matched to a gene; V was cut back by 4 bases and J by 6 bases. CDR3 length equals 13 residues.

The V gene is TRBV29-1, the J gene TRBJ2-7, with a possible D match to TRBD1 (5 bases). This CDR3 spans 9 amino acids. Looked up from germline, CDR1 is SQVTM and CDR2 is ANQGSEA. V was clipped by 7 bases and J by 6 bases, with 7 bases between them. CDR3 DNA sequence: TGCAGCGAGGGGTCCGAGCAGTACTTC. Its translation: CSEGSEQYF.

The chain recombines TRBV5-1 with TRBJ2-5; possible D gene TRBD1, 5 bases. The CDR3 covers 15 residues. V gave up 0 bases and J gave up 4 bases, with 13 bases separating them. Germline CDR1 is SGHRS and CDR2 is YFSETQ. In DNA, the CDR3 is TGCGCCAGCAGCTTGGGTAAAACAAGGGGAGAGACCCAGTACTTC. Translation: CASSLGKTRGETQYF.

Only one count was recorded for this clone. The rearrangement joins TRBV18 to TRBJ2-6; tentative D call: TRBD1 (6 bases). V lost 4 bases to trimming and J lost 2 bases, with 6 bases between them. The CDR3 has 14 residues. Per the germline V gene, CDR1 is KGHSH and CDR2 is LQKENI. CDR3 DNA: TGTGCCAGCTCACAGGGGGCTGGGGCCAACGTCCTGACTTTC. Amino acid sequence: CASSQGAGANVLTF.